The TCR beta chain under discussion was sequenced for a study of T cells after yellow fever vaccination. Study-level findings and limits: Detected again after the booster were most primary-vaccination clones, at 95% to 98% CD4 and roughly 88% CD8.

Germline V gives CDR1 MNHEY, CDR2 SMNVEV (reference sequence). The V and J ends lost 5 bases and 4 bases, in that order; junction bases with no gene match: 5. The CDR3 contains 14 residues. Universal primer sites and UMIs were introduced during 5'RACE template-switching synthesis of TCR cDNA. TCRdb recomputed calls from the 5' RACE reads with MiXCR, one row per CDR3 protein. The data contain around 320,000 distinct CDR3 sequences, around 4.5% of them seen just once; the ten biggest clones take up approximately 20%. This clonotype was detected ten times or more. Antigen: not known. The TCR sequence derives from a man aged 18-30 years who received the YFV17D yellow fever vaccine. V gene TRBV27 combines with J gene TRBJ2-5; TRBD2 matches at 9 bases. The sequencing used PBMCs, collected 15 days after the yellow fever booster vaccination. CDR3 sequence (DNA): TGTGCCAGCAGTCCCAGCGGGGGGTCAGAGACCCAGTACTTC. This encodes CASSPSGGSETQYF.